Here is one T cell receptor (beta chain) with its context. Assay: immunoSEQ multiplex PCR; the TCRdb copy retains only in-frame clones and omits some. The sample holds approximately 150,000 clones, 88% seen once. This record comes from a study of blood T cell repertoires in COVID-19. Study summary: The United States, Italy and Spain supplied acute and convalescent COVID-19 samples.

The CDR3 consists of 15 residues. The J segment lost 6 bases and the V segment lost 2 bases, leaving 6 bases of the junction unmatched. Germline V gives CDR1 GTSNPN, CDR2 SVGIG (reference sequence). Material: peripheral blood. This TCR came from a man between 65 and 85 years old with active COVID-19. The chain uses TRBV30 and TRBJ2-2, with 10 bases matching TRBD2. CDR3 region: CAWSPPLAGAGELFF. In DNA, the CDR3 is TGTGCCTGGAGTCCTCCTCTAGCGGGAGCCGGGGAGCTGTTTTTT.